These T cell receptor beta chains were read from a single sample in a study of blood T cell repertoires in COVID-19. Profiled with immunoSEQ multiplex PCR; TCRdb holds only in-frame clones, not every one. The repertoire holds around 170,000 clones, roughly nine tenths seen once, with 1.5% to 2% in the top ten. What was sequenced was peripheral blood. The receptors were sampled from a man between 18 and 35 years old who had recovered from COVID-19. CDR3s include the opening cysteine and the closing phenylalanine or tryptophan. Each record gives: J gene, clone size, D gene, V gene, CDR3 protein, CDR3 DNA. A D gene is named only where the DNA matches it firmly. Clone sizes are given selectively: once, few, many, or a class where the clone is expanded.

>TRBJ2-3|.|TRBD1|TRBV28
CASSLPLTGVGDTQYF
TGTGCCAGCAGTTTACCCCTGACAGGGGTGGGGGATACGCAGTATTTT
>TRBJ2-6|.|TRBD1|TRBV6-5
CASSRTGAGANVLTF
TGTGCCAGCAGCCGGACAGGGGCCGGGGCCAACGTCCTGACTTTC
>TRBJ2-1|.|.|TRBV4-3
CASSPPDRGEQFF
TGCGCCAGCAGCCCCCCTGACCGGGGTGAGCAGTTCTTC
>TRBJ2-2|.|TRBD2|TRBV7-6
CASSLGAGGYTGELFF
TGTGCCAGCAGCTTAGGAGCGGGAGGGTACACCGGGGAGCTGTTTTTT
>TRBJ2-1|.|TRBD1|TRBV5-6
CASSLRTGGFYNEQFF
TGTGCCAGCAGCTTGAGGACAGGGGGGTTTTACAATGAGCAGTTCTTC
>TRBJ2-3|.|.|TRBV28
CASSRLVDTQYF
TGTGCCAGCAGTCGACTAGTGGATACGCAGTATTTT
>TRBJ1-1|.|.|TRBV5-1
CASSSRGEAPEAFF
TGCGCCAGCAGCTCCCGGGGGGAGGCCCCTGAAGCTTTCTTT
>TRBJ2-1|.|.|TRBV9
CASSPGGRRVRNEQFF
TGTGCCAGCAGCCCTGGTGGGAGAAGGGTAAGGAATGAGCAGTTCTTC
>TRBJ2-3|.|.|TRBV6-2/TRBV6-3
CASSYSTIGGRTDTQYF
TGTGCCAGCAGTTACTCGACCATAGGAGGCAGGACAGATACGCAGTATTTT
>TRBJ2-7|.|.|TRBV5-1
CASSLDQGSGEQYF
TGCGCCAGCAGCTTGGATCAGGGGTCGGGGGAGCAGTACTTC
>TRBJ2-2|.|TRBD1|TRBV11-2
CASSFRTGSATGELFF
TGTGCCAGCAGCTTTCGGACAGGGTCGGCCACCGGGGAGCTGTTTTTT
>TRBJ1-5|.|TRBD1|TRBV20-1
CSASTDRGRQPQHF
TGCAGTGCTAGTACCGACAGGGGGAGACAGCCCCAGCATTTT
>TRBJ1-5|.|.|TRBV27
CASSLAVSNQPQHF
TGTGCCAGCAGTTTGGCAGTTAGCAATCAGCCCCAGCATTTT
>TRBJ1-1|.|.|TRBV4-1
CASSQAGLVNTEAFF
TGCGCCAGCAGCCAGGCAGGGTTGGTGAACACTGAAGCTTTCTTT
>TRBJ1-3|.|TRBD1|TRBV9
CASSPQGQGVNTIYF
TGTGCCAGCAGCCCCCAGGGACAGGGAGTAAACACCATATATTTT
>TRBJ1-4|.|TRBD1|TRBV7-9
CASSYAGAGGREKLFF
TGTGCCAGCAGCTACGCCGGGGCAGGGGGGAGAGAAAAACTGTTTTTT
>TRBJ2-7|once|.|TRBV6-1
CASSPVRSYEQYF
TGTGCCAGCAGTCCCGTCAGATCCTACGAGCAGTACTTC
>TRBJ2-6|.|TRBD1|TRBV19
CASSIARQGKGGANVLTF
TGTGCCAGTAGTATAGCCCGACAGGGGAAGGGTGGGGCCAACGTCCTGACTTTC
>TRBJ1-2|.|.|TRBV2
CASSQDTYGYTF
TGTGCCAGCAGTCAGGACACATATGGCTACACCTTC
>TRBJ1-1|.|.|TRBV2
CASSPPRGGNTEAFF
TGTGCCAGCAGTCCACCGAGAGGGGGGAACACTGAAGCTTTCTTT
>TRBJ2-2|.|.|TRBV6-5
CAIGSGNTGELFF
TGTGCCATCGGGAGCGGAAACACCGGGGAGCTGTTTTTT
>TRBJ2-7|.|TRBD1|TRBV28
CAGLDPGRDSQSYEQYF
TGTGCCGGATTAGATCCCGGTAGGGACAGTCAGTCCTACGAGCAGTACTTC
>TRBJ1-1|few|.|TRBV27
CASSLQGYTEAFF
TGTGCCAGCAGTTTACAGGGTTACACTGAAGCTTTCTTT
>TRBJ2-2|.|TRBD1|TRBV7-3
CASSPGGTGELFF
TGTGCCAGCAGTCCAGGGGGAACCGGGGAGCTGTTTTTT
>TRBJ2-3|.|.|TRBV29-1
CSVAGGHAGADTQYF
TGCAGCGTTGCCGGGGGGCATGCGGGAGCCGATACGCAGTATTTT
>TRBJ2-7|.|.|TRBV27
CASSSISQRKSYEQYF
TGTGCCAGCAGCTCCATCTCCCAGCGGAAATCCTACGAGCAGTACTTC
>TRBJ2-2|once|.|TRBV4-2
CASSQDMSSLTGELFF
TGTGCCAGCAGCCAAGATATGTCGAGCCTTACCGGGGAGCTGTTTTTT
>TRBJ1-3|few|TRBD1|TRBV7-2
CASSFRRTGEFGNTIYF
TGTGCCAGCAGCTTCCGACGGACAGGGGAATTTGGAAACACCATATATTTT
>TRBJ1-1|.|.|TRBV27
CASSPWDYGAEAFF
TGTGCCAGCAGTCCCTGGGACTATGGTGCTGAAGCTTTCTTT
>TRBJ2-3|.|.|TRBV10-3
CATTTGGGLGTDTQYF
TGTGCCACAACAACTGGGGGAGGCCTGGGGACAGATACGCAGTATTTT
>TRBJ1-1|.|.|TRBV10-3
CAISESGSEAFF
TGTGCCATCAGTGAGTCCGGGTCTGAAGCTTTCTTT
>TRBJ1-5|.|.|TRBV7-2
CASSLGRGLGNQPQHF
TGTGCCAGCAGCTTAGGTAGGGGGTTAGGCAATCAGCCCCAGCATTTT
>TRBJ1-2|once|.|TRBV7-9
CASSLLGDLGGYTF
TGTGCCAGCAGCTTATTAGGGGATTTAGGAGGCTACACCTTC
>TRBJ2-7|.|.|TRBV21-1
CASSRDSKSYEQYF
TGTGCCAGCAGCCGGGACAGCAAGAGCTACGAGCAGTACTTC
>TRBJ1-5|once|.|TRBV2
CAGGEGSGQPQHF
TGTGCCGGGGGGGAGGGATCCGGCCAGCCCCAGCATTTT
>TRBJ2-1|.|TRBD2|TRBV9
CASSLGAASGSMNEQFF
TGTGCCAGCAGCCTAGGGGCCGCTAGCGGGAGCATGAATGAGCAGTTCTTC
>TRBJ2-5|once|TRBD1|TRBV10-3
CAISDGGQKETQYF
TGTGCCATCAGTGATGGGGGACAGAAAGAGACCCAGTACTTC
>TRBJ2-6|.|TRBD1|TRBV29-1
CSVGGQGSGANVLTF
TGCAGCGTTGGGGGACAGGGTTCTGGGGCCAACGTCCTGACTTTC
>TRBJ2-2|.|TRBD2|TRBV7-9
CASNPGLAKHGELFF
TGTGCCAGCAACCCAGGACTAGCAAAACACGGGGAGCTGTTTTTT
>TRBJ2-7|.|TRBD1|TRBV6-5
CASSSQGATYEQYF
TGTGCCAGCAGTTCGCAGGGGGCCACCTACGAGCAGTACTTC
>TRBJ1-1|.|TRBD1|TRBV29-1
CSVAQGQGNTEAFF
TGCAGCGTTGCACAGGGGCAGGGGAACACTGAAGCTTTCTTT
>TRBJ2-2|.|.|TRBV11-3
CASSLRTDGELFF
TGTGCCAGCAGCTTAAGAACAGACGGGGAGCTGTTTTTT